In its sample, the clone carrying this TCR beta chain is medium-sized. Its specificity is not known. The source of the sample is a study of tissue T cells after allogeneic stem cell transplantation. V was clipped by 5 bases and J by 6 bases; unmatched bases: 5. This CDR3 is built from 14 residues. Germline V CDR1 and CDR2: SGHAT, FQDESV (reference sequence). Here immunoSEQ multiplex PCR was the method, and the copy in TCRdb shows in-frame clones only, minus some. In the table there are about 4,800 clones, roughly three quarters of which are singletons. Points from the study as a whole: In patients and mice, blood and spleen missed much of tissue repertoire. TCR repertoires tracked anatomic similarity, regardless of disease or transplant status.

V is TRBV11-1 and J is TRBJ2-2; 8 nucleotides agree with TRBD1. The sample here was tissue from the colon, taken at autopsy. This clonotype was obtained from a female donor over 55 with lung cancer. This chain's CDR3 is CASSRLTGAGELFF. CDR3 coding DNA: TGTGCCAGCAGCCGATTGACAGGGGCCGGGGAGCTGTTTTTT.